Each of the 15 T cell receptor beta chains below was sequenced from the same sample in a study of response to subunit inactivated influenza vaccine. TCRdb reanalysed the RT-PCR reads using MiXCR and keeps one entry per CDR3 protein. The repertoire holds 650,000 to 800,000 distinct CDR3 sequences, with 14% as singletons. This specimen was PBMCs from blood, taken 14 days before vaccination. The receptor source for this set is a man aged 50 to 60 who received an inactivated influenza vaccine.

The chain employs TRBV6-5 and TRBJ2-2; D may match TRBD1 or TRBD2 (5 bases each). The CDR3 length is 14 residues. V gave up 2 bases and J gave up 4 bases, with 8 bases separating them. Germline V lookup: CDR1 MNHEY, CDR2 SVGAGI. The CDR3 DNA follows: TGTGCCAGCAGTTACCACGGGGCCACCGGGGAGCTGTTTTTT. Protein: CASSYHGATGELFF.

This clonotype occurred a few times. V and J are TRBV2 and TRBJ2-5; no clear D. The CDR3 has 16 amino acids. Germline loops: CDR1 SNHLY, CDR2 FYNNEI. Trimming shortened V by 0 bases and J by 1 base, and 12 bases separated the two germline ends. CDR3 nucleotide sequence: TGTGCCAGCAGTGAAGCGCTAGTGACGGCCCAAGAGACCCAGTACTTC. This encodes CASSEALVTAQETQYF.

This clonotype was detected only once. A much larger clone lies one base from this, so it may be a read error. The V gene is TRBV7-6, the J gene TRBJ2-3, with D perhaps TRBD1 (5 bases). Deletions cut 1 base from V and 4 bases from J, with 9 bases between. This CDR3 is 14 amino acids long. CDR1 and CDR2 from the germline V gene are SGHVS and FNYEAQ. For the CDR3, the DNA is TGTGCCAGCAGCTTAGACAGGCTGGCAGATACGCAGTATTTT. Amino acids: CASSLDRLADTQYF.

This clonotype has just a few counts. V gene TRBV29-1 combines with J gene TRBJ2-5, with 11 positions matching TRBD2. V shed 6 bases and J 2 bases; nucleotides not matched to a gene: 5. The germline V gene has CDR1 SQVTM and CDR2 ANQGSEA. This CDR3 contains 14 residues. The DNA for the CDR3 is TGCAGCGTCCAAAGACTAGCGGGGCAAGAGACCCAGTACTTC. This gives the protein CSVQRLAGQETQYF. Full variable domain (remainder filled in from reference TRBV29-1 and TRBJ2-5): SAVISQKPSRDICQRGTSLTIQCQVDSQVTMMFWYRQQPGQSLTLIATANQGSEATYESGFVIDKFPISRPNLTFSTLTVSNMSPEDSSIYLCSVQRLAGQETQYFGPGTRLLVL.

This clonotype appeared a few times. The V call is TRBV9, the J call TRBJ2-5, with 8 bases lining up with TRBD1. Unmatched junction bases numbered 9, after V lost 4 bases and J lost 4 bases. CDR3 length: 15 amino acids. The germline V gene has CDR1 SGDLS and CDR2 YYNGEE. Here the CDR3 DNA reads TGTGCCAGCAGCACCAGGACAGGGCAAGGAGAGACCCAGTACTTC. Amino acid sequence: CASSTRTGQGETQYF. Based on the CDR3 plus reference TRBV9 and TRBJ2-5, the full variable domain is DSGVTQTPKHLITATGQRVTLRCSPRSGDLSVYWYQQSLDQGLQFLIQYYNGEERAKGNILERFSAQQFPDLHSELNLSSLELGDSALYFCASSTRTGQGETQYFGPGTRLLVL.

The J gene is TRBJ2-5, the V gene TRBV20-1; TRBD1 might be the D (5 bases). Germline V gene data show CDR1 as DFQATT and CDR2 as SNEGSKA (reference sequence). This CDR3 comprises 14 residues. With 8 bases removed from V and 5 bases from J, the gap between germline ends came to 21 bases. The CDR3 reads CSCVTGRAGETQYF. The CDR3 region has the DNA TGCAGTTGTGTGACGGGCCGCGCAGGGGAGACCCAGTACTTC.

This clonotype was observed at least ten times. The CDR3 DNA reads as TGTGCCAGCAGCCAAGAAGTGTACGCTGGAACTGAAGCTTTCTTT. Its translation is CASSQEVYAGTEAFF. The J gene is TRBJ1-1, the V gene TRBV4-2; D ambiguous. Trimming took off 0 bases at V and 5 bases at J, with 13 bases between the two ends. This CDR3 region has 15 residues. Germline CDR1 is LGHNA and CDR2 is YNFKEQ.

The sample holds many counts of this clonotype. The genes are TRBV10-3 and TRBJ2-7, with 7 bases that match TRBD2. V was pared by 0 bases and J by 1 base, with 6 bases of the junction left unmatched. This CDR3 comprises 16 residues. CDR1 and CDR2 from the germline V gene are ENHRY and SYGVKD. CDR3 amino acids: CAISESRGSGSYEQYF. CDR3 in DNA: TGTGCCATCAGTGAGTCGCGGGGTAGCGGGTCCTACGAGCAGTACTTC.

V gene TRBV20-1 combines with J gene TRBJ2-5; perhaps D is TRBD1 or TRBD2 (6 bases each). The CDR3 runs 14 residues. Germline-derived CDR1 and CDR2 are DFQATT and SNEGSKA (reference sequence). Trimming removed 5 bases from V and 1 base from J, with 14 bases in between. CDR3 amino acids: CSAQRGEFQETQYF. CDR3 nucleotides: TGCAGTGCTCAGAGGGGGGAGTTCCAAGAGACCCAGTACTTC.

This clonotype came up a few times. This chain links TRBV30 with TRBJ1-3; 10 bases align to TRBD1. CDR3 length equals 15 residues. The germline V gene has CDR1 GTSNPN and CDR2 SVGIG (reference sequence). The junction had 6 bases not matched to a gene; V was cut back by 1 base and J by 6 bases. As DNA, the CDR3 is TGTGCCTGGAGTGGAGACAGGGGGCGAGAAAACACCATATATTTT. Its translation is CAWSGDRGRENTIYF.

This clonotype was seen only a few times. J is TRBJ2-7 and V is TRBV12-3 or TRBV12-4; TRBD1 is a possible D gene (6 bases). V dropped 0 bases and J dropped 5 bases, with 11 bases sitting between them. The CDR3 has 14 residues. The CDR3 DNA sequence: TGTGCCAGCAGTTTAGCCGGGACAAAAAACGAGCAGTACTTC. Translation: CASSLAGTKNEQYF.

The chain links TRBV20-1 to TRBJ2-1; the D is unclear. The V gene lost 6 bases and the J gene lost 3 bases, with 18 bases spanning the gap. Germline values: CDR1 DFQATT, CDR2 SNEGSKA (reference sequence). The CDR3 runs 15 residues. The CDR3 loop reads CSAKKAENDYNEQFF. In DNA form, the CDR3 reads TGCAGTGCAAAGAAGGCCGAGAATGACTACAATGAGCAGTTCTTC.

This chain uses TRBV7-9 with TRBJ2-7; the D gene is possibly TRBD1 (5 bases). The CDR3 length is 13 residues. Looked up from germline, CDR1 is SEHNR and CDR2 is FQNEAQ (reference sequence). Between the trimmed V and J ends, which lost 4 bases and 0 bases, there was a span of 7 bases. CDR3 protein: CASSSDTSYEQYF. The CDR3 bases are TGTGCCAGCAGCTCGGACACCTCCTACGAGCAGTACTTC.

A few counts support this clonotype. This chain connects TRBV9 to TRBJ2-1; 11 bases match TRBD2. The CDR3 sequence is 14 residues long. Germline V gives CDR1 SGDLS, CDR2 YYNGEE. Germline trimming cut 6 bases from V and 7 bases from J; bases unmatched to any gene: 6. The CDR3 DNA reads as TGTGCCAGCAACCGACTAGCGGGACCGAATGAGCAGTTCTTC. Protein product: CASNRLAGPNEQFF.

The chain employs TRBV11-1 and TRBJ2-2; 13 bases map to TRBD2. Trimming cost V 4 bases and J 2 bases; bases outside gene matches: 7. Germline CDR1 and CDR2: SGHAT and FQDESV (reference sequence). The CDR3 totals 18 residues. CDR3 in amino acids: CASSSSGTSGANTGELFF. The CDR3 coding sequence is TGTGCCAGCAGCTCCTCCGGGACTAGCGGGGCCAACACCGGGGAGCTGTTTTTT.